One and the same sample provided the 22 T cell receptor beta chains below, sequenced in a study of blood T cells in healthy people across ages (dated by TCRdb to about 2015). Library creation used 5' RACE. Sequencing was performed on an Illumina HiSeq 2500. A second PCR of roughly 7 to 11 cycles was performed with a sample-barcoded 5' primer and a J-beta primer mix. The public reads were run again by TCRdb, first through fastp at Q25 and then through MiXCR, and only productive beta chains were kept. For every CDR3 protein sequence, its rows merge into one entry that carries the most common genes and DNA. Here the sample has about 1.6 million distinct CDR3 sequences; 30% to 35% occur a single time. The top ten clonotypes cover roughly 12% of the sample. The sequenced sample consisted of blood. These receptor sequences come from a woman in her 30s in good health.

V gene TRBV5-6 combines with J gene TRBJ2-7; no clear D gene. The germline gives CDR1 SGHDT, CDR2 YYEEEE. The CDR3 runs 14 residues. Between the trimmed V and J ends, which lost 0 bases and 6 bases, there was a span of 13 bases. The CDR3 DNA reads TGTGCCAGCAGCTTGGGTCCCGGTCTCGGCGAGCAGTACTTC. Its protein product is CASSLGPGLGEQYF.

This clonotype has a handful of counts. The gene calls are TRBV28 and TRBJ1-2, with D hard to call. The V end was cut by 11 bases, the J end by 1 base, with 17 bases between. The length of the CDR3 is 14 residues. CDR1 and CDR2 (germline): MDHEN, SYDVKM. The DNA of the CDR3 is TGTGCCGGCACCCTCGCCGGGGATAACTATGGCTACACCTTC. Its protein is CAGTLAGDNYGYTF.

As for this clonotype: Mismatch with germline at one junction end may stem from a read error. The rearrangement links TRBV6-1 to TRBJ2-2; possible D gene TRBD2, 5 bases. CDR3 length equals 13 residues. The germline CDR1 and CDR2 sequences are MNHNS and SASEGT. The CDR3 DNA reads TGTGCCAGCAGTCAAGCGGACACCGGGGAGCTGTTTTTT. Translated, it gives CASSQADTGELFF.

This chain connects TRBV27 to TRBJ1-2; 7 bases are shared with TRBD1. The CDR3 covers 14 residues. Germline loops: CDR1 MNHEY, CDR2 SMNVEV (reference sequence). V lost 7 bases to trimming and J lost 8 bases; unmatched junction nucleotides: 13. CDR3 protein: CASTDARQGVGYTF. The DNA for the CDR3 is TGTGCCAGCACCGATGCTAGGCAGGGGGTCGGCTACACCTTC.

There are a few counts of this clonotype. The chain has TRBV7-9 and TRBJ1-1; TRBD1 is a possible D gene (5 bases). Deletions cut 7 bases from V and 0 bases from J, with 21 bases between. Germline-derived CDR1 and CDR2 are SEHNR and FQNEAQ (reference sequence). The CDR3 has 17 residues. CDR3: CASTNSRVRSMNTEAFF. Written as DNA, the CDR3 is TGTGCCAGCACCAACAGCAGGGTCAGATCAATGAACACTGAAGCTTTCTTT.

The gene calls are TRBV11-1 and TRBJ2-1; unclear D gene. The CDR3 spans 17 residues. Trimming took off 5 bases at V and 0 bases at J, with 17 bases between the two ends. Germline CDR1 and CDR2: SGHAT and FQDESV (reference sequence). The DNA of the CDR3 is TGTGCCAGCAGCGTTATTTTAGGCAGGAACTCCTACAATGAGCAGTTCTTC. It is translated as CASSVILGRNSYNEQFF.

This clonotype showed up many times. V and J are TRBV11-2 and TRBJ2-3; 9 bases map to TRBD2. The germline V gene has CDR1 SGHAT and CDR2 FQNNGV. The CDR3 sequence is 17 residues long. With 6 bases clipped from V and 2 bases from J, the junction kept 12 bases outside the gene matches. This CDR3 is CASSLRRSGGSTDTQYF. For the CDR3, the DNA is TGTGCCAGCAGTTTAAGAAGGAGCGGGGGGTCCACAGATACGCAGTATTTT.

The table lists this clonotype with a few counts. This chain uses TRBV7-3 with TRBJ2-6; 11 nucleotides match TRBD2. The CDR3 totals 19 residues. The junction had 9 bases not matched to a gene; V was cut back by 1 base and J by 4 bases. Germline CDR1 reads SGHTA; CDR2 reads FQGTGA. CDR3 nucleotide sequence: TGTGCCAGCAGCTTAAGGGCCACTAGCGGGAGTACGGGGGCCAACGTCCTGACTTTC. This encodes CASSLRATSGSTGANVLTF.

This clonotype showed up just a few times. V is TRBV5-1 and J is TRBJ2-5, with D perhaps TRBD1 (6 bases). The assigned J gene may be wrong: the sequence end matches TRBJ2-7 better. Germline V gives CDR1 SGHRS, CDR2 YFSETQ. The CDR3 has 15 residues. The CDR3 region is CASSLAAAGAYEQYF. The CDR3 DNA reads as TGCGCCAGCAGCTTGGCCGCGGCAGGGGCATACGAGCAGTACTTC.

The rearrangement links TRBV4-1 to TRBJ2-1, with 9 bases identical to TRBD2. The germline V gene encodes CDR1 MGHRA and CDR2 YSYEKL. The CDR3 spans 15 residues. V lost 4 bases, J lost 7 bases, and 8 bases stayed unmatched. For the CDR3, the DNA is TGCGCCAGCAGCCTTGGGATCCTAGCGGGAAATGAGCAGTTCTTC. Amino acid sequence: CASSLGILAGNEQFF.

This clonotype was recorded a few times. CDR3 amino acids: CASSQDGGPNPSGNTIYF. The CDR3 DNA is TGTGCCAGCAGCCAAGATGGAGGACCCAACCCTTCTGGAAACACCATATATTTT. The chain links TRBV4-2 to TRBJ1-3; D is undetermined. This CDR3 spans 18 amino acids. The germline V gene encodes CDR1 LGHNA and CDR2 YNFKEQ. V was shortened by 0 bases and J by 1 base, with 16 bases between the two germline ends.

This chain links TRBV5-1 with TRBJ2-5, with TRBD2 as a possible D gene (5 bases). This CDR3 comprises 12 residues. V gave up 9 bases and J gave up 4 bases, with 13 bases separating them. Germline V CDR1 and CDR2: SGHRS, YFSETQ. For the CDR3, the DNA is TGCGCCACCACGGACGGAGGAGAGACCCAGTACTTC. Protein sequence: CATTDGGETQYF.

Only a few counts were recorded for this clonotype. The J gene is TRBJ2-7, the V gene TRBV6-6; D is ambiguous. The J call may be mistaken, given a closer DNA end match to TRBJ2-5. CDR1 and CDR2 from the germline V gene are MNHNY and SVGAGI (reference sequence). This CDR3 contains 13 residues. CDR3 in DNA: TGTGCCAGCAGTTACTCGAGTAGGGAGACCCAGTACTTC. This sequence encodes CASSYSSRETQYF.

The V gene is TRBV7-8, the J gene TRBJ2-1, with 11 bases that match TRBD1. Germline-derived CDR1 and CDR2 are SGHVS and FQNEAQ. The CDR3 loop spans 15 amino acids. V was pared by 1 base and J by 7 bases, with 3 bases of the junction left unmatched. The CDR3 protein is CASSLGGTGGNEQFF. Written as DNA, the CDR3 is TGTGCCAGCAGCTTAGGAGGGACAGGGGGGAATGAGCAGTTCTTC.

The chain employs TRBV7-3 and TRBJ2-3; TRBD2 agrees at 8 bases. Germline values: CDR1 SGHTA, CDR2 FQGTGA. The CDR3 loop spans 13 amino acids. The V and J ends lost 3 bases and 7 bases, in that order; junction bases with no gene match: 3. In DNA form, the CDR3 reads TGTGCCAGCAGCTTCGGGGGGGATAATACGCAGTATTTT. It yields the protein CASSFGGDNTQYF.

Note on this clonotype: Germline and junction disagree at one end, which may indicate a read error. CDR3 region: CGARGPRLGTQYF. CDR3 DNA sequence: TGCGGTGCTAGAGGCCCCCGGTTAGGGACCCAGTACTTC. This rearrangement joins TRBV20-1 to TRBJ2-5; D gene unclear. CDR3 length: 13 residues. CDR1 is DFQATT and CDR2 is SNEGSKA in the germline V gene (reference sequence).

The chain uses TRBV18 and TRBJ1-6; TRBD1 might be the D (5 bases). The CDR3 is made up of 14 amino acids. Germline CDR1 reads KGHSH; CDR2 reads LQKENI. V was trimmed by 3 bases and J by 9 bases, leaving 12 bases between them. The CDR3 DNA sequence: TGTGCCAGCTCACCCGATCGAGGGGTTTCACCCCTCCACTTT. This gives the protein CASSPDRGVSPLHF. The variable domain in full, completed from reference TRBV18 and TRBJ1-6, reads NAGVMQNPRHLVRRRGQEARLRCSPMKGHSHVYWYRQLPEEGLKFMVYLQKENIIDESGMPKERFSAEFPKEGPSILRIQQVVRGDSAAYFCASSPDRGVSPLHFGNGTRLTVT.

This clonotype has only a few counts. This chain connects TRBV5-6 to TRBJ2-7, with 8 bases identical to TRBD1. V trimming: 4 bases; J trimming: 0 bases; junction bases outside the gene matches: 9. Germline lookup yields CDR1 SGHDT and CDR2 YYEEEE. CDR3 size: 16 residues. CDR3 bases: TGTGCCAGCAGCCAGGGGGCGGGGCCTACCTCCTACGAGCAGTACTTC. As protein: CASSQGAGPTSYEQYF.

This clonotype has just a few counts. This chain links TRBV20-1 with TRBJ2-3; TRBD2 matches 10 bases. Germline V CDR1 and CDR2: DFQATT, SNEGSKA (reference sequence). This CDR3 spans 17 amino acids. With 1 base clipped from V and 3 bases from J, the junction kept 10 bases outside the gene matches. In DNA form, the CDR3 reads TGCAGTGCTAGAGGGGGTCTAGCGGGAGTAAGAACAGATACGCAGTATTTT. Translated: CSARGGLAGVRTDTQYF.

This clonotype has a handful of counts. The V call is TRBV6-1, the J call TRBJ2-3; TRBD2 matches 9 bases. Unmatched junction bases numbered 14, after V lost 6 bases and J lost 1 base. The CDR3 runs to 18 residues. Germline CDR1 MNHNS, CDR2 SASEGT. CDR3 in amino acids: CASSLTGAGGLGTDTQYF. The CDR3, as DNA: TGTGCCAGCAGCCTTACAGGTGCGGGAGGGCTGGGCACAGATACGCAGTATTTT.

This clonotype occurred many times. CDR3 nucleotide sequence: TGCAGTGCTAGTAAGGCAGGGCAACACGAGCAGTACTTC. This codes for CSASKAGQHEQYF. The chain carries TRBV20-1 and TRBJ2-7; D might be TRBD1 (5 bases). Germline CDR1 and CDR2: DFQATT and SNEGSKA (reference sequence). V was shortened by 3 bases and J by 5 bases, with 14 bases between the two germline ends. This CDR3 comprises 13 residues.

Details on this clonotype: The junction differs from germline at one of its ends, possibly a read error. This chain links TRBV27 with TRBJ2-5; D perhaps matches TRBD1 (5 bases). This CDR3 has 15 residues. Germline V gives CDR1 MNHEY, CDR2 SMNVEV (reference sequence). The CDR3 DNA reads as TGTGTCAGCAGTTTTTGGGGCAGCGACCAAGAGACCCAGTACTTC. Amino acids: CVSSFWGSDQETQYF.